Below are 14 T cell receptor beta chains sequenced from a single sample in a study of cytomegalovirus exposure and HLA in healthy donors. Both 60 Vbeta primers and 13 Jbeta primers went into the PCR. TCRdb's copy holds only in-frame clones and misses some; the assay was immunoSEQ multiplex PCR. The sample includes fewer than 250,000 clones, about 90% of them seen just once. Sequenced input: PBMCs. The receptors derive from a man aged 25 to 40 in good health and CMV-seronegative.

The chain joins TRBV15 to TRBJ2-1; perhaps TRBD1 as D (6 bases). The germline V and J ends were trimmed by 2 bases and 3 bases, with 17 bases remaining between them. In germline, CDR1 is LNHNV, CDR2 YYDKDF (reference sequence). The CDR3 loop spans 17 amino acids. CDR3 residues: CATSRSLDRQDYNEQFF. In DNA form, the CDR3 reads TGTGCCACCAGCAGAAGCTTAGACCGACAGGACTACAATGAGCAGTTCTTC.

This CDR3 is CATRTSSYEQYF. DNA for the CDR3: TGTGCCACTAGGACAAGCTCCTACGAGCAGTACTTC. This rearrangement joins TRBV28 to TRBJ2-5, with D perhaps TRBD1 (5 bases). The J call may be in error: the DNA end matches TRBJ2-7 better. The CDR3 contains 12 residues. CDR1 is MDHEN, CDR2 SYDVKM, per germline.

The chain uses TRBV7-2 and TRBJ2-1, with unresolved D. There are 13 residues in the CDR3. Germline CDR1 SGHTA, CDR2 FQGNSA. The V gene lost 3 bases and the J gene lost 6 bases, with 9 bases spanning the gap. CDR3 sequence: CASSLWAGNEQFF. The CDR3 coding sequence is TGTGCCAGCAGCTTGTGGGCTGGCAATGAGCAGTTCTTC.

This clone was counted between two and nine times. The chain recombines TRBV19 with TRBJ2-7, with 7 bases that match TRBD1. CDR3 size: 12 residues. The V segment lost 8 bases and the J segment 2 bases; nucleotides outside the gene matches: 3. Germline V gives CDR1 LNHDA, CDR2 SQIVND (reference sequence). CDR3 nucleotide sequence: TGTGCCAGTGCGCAGGGGGCCTACGAGCAGTACTTC. Residues: CASAQGAYEQYF.

The chain employs TRBV28 and TRBJ1-2, with TRBD1 identical over 11 bases. The junction had 5 bases not matched to a gene; V was cut back by 5 bases and J by 3 bases. CDR1 and CDR2 (germline): MDHEN, SYDVKM. The CDR3 runs to 15 residues. The CDR3 loop is CASSTGTGGDYGYTF. In DNA, the CDR3 is TGTGCCAGCAGTACCGGGACAGGGGGAGACTATGGCTACACCTTC.

A word on this clone: One junction end does not reproduce the germline sequence, and a read error may be involved. The V call is TRBV7-7, the J call TRBJ2-5; D is possibly TRBD1 (6 bases). CDR3 length: 14 amino acids. CDR1 is SSHAT and CDR2 is FNYEAQ in the germline V gene (reference sequence). CDR3 region: CASSLNRAQETQYF. CDR3 nucleotides: TGTGCTAGCAGCTTAAACAGGGCCCAAGAGACCCAGTACTTC.

The V call is TRBV19, the J call TRBJ2-1; 8 positions agree with TRBD1. The CDR3 extends over 17 amino acids. The germline V gene encodes CDR1 LNHDA and CDR2 SQIVND (reference sequence). V lost 3 bases, J lost 7 bases, and 14 bases stayed unmatched. CDR3 DNA: TGTGCCAGTAGTATCCCAGGGGGCCGAAGGACCCAGAATGAGCAGTTCTTC. This encodes CASSIPGGRRTQNEQFF.

Turning to this clone: This sequence may be a read error, since a much larger clone differs from it by one base. The rearrangement joins TRBV4-1 to TRBJ1-2; the D is unclear. In germline, CDR1 is MGHRA, CDR2 YSYEKL. This CDR3 has 18 residues. Between the trimmed V and J ends, which lost 0 bases and 3 bases, there was a span of 20 bases. The CDR3 sequence is CASSQEVGYAVEDYGYTF. CDR3 nucleotide sequence: TGCGCCAGCAGCCAAGAAGTCGGATATGCGGTTGAGGACTATGGCTACACCTTC.

V and J are TRBV7-2 and TRBJ1-3; 9 bases line up with TRBD1. The CDR3 contains 15 residues. CDR1 is SGHTA, CDR2 FQGNSA, per germline. V gave up 1 base and J gave up 9 bases; unmatched junction bases: 7. CDR3 sequence (DNA): TGTGCCAGCAGCTTAGGGGGGACAGGGTTACGCACCATATATTTT. Protein product: CASSLGGTGLRTIYF.

This clone has only one observation. The chain carries TRBV15 and TRBJ2-7, with 8 bases lining up with TRBD2. V gave up 2 bases and J gave up 2 bases; unmatched junction bases: 14. Germline CDR1 is LNHNV and CDR2 is YYDKDF (reference sequence). The CDR3 loop spans 18 amino acids. This CDR3 reads CATSRSLTAGVAPYEQYF. In nucleotides, the CDR3 is TGTGCCACCAGCAGATCTTTGACAGCGGGAGTGGCCCCCTACGAGCAGTACTTC. The full variable domain, in which reference TRBV15 and TRBJ2-7 provide the parts outside the CDR3, is DAMVIQNPRYQVTQFGKPVTLSCSQTLNHNVMYWYQQKSSQAPKLLFHYYDKDFNNEADTPDNFQSRRPNTSFCFLDIRSPGLGDTAMYLCATSRSLTAGVAPYEQYFGPGTRLTVT.

V and J are TRBV27 and TRBJ2-5; TRBD2 matches 7 bases. V lost 4 bases and J lost 3; bases outside the gene matches: 8. The CDR3 length is 15 residues. CDR1 and CDR2 (germline): MNHEY, SMNVEV (reference sequence). The CDR3: CASSSPAGREETQYF. For the CDR3, the DNA is TGTGCCAGCAGTTCCCCTGCAGGGAGGGAAGAGACCCAGTACTTC.

The chain links TRBV5-4 to TRBJ2-3, with D perhaps TRBD2 (7 bases). Germline V gene lookup returns CDR1 SGHNT and CDR2 YYREEE (reference sequence). The germline V and J ends were trimmed by 6 bases and 0 bases, with 14 bases remaining between them. CDR3 length equals 15 residues. DNA for the CDR3: TGTGCCAGCACCCTCGGGGGGCCTAGCACAGATACGCAGTATTTT. Protein sequence: CASTLGGPSTDTQYF.

This clone was picked up one time. CDR3 nucleotides: TGCAGAGTATCGGGACAAGGCTCCTATAATTCACCCCTCCACTTT. Amino acid sequence: CRVSGQGSYNSPLHF. This sequence joins TRBV29-1 and TRBJ1-6; maybe TRBD1 (6 bases). Germline V gives CDR1 SQVTM, CDR2 ANQGSEA. The CDR3 totals 15 residues.

This chain links TRBV4-1 with TRBJ2-5; 12 bases line up with TRBD2. V trimming: 4 bases; J trimming: 5 bases; junction bases outside the gene matches: 8. Per germline, CDR1 MGHRA and CDR2 YSYEKL. The CDR3 has 16 amino acids. The CDR3 loop reads CASSPNRLAGAETQYF. The CDR3 nucleotides are TGCGCCAGCAGCCCGAATAGACTAGCGGGAGCGGAGACCCAGTACTTC.